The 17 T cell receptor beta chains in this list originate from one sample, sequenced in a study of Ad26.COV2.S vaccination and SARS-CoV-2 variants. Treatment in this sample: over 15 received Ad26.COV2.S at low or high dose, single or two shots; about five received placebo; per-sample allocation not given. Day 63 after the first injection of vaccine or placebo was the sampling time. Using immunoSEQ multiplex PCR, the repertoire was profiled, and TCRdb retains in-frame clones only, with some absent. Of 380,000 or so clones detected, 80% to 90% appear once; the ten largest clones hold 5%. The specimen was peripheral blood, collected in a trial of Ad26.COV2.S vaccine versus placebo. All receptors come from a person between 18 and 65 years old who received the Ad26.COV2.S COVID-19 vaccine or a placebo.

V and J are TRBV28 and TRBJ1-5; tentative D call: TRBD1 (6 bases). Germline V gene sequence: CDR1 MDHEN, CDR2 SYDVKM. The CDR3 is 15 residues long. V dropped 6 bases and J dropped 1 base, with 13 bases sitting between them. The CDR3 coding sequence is TGTGCCAGCAGGGGGGGGCACGGAAGCAATCAGCCCCAGCATTTT. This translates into CASRGGHGSNQPQHF.

The CDR3 sequence: CASSQDLASGHEQYF. The CDR3, as DNA: TGTGCCAGCAGCCAAGATTTGGCGTCAGGGCACGAGCAGTACTTC. This chain joins TRBV3-1 (or the pseudogene TRBV3-2) and TRBJ2-7; D is perhaps TRBD1 (5 bases). Trimming removed 0 bases at V and 5 bases at J, with 14 bases between. The V gene's germline CDR1 is LGHDT and CDR2 YNNKEL (reference sequence). This CDR3 contains 15 residues.

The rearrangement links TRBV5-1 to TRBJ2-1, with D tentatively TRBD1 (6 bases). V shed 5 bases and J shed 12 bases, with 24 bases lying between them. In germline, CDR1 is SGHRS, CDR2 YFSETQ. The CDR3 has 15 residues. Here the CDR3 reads CASRPQGISSGRQFF. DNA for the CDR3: TGCGCCAGCAGACCCCAGGGGATCAGTTCAGGCAGGCAGTTCTTC.

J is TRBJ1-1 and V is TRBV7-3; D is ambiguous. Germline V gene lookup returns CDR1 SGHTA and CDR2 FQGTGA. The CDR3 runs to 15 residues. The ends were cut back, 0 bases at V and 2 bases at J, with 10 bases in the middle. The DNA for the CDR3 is TGTGCCAGCAGCTTAACGGGCAGACTAAACACTGAAGCTTTCTTT. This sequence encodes CASSLTGRLNTEAFF. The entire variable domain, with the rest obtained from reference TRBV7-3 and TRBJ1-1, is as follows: GAGVSQTPSNKVTEKGKYVELRCDPISGHTALYWYRQSLGQGPEFLIYFQGTGAADDSGLPNDRFFAVRPEGSVSTLKIQRTERGDSAVYLCASSLTGRLNTEAFFGQGTRLTVV.

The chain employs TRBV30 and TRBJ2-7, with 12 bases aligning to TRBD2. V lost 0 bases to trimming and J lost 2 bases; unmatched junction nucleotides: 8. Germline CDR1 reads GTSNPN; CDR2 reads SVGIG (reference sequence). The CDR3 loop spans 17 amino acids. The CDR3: CAWSVWASGRAAYEQYF. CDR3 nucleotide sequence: TGTGCCTGGAGTGTATGGGCTAGCGGGAGGGCCGCCTACGAGCAGTACTTC.

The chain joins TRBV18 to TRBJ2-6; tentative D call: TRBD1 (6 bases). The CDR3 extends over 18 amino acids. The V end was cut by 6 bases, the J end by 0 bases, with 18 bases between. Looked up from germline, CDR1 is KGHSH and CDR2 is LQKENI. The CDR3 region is CASSPDRLNYSGANVLTF. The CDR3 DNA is TGTGCCAGCTCTCCTGACAGGTTAAACTACTCTGGGGCCAACGTCCTGACTTTC. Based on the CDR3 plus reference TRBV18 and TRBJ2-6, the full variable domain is NAGVMQNPRHLVRRRGQEARLRCSPMKGHSHVYWYRQLPEEGLKFMVYLQKENIIDESGMPKERFSAEFPKEGPSILRIQQVVRGDSAAYFCASSPDRLNYSGANVLTFGAGSRLTVL.

For the CDR3, the DNA is TGTGCCAGCAGCGCCTACAGGGGACCCAACACTGAAGCTTTCTTT. Translating gives CASSAYRGPNTEAFF. The chain recombines TRBV7-9 with TRBJ1-1; TRBD1 aligns across 7 bases. This CDR3 has 15 amino acids. Germline lookup yields CDR1 SEHNR and CDR2 FQNEAQ (reference sequence). V dropped 5 bases and J dropped 2; count of bases not matched to a gene: 8.

CDR3 amino acids: CASSPMGFGTNEKLFF. The CDR3 DNA sequence: TGTGCCAGCTCACCAATGGGGTTCGGAACTAATGAAAAACTGTTTTTT. The V gene is TRBV18, the J gene TRBJ1-4; D remains unclear. Germline loops: CDR1 KGHSH, CDR2 LQKENI. This CDR3 has 16 residues. Deletions cut 2 bases from V and 1 base from J, with 11 bases between. Full variable domain (rest looked up from reference TRBV18 and TRBJ1-4): NAGVMQNPRHLVRRRGQEARLRCSPMKGHSHVYWYRQLPEEGLKFMVYLQKENIIDESGMPKERFSAEFPKEGPSILRIQQVVRGDSAAYFCASSPMGFGTNEKLFFGSGTQLSVL.

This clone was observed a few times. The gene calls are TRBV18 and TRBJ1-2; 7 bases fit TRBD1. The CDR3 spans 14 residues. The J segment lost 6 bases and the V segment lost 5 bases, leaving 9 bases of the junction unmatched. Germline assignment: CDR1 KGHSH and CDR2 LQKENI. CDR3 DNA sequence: TGTGCCAGCTCAGCTAGACAGGGCCGAAATGGCTACACCTTC. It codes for CASSARQGRNGYTF.

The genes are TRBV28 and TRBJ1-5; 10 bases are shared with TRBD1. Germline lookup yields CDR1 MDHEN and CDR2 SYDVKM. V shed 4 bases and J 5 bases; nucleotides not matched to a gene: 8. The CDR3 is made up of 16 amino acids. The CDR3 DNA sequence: TGTGCCAGCAGTTCTCTACGACAGGGGGCGTATCAGCCCCAGCATTTT. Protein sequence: CASSSLRQGAYQPQHF.

CDR3 coding DNA: TGTGCCATCAGTGAATATGGACAGACCGGGGAGCTGTTTTTT. As protein: CAISEYGQTGELFF. This chain links TRBV10-3 with TRBJ2-2; TRBD1 is a possible D gene (6 bases). The ends were cut back, 3 bases at V and 5 bases at J, with 10 bases in the middle. The CDR3 consists of 14 residues. Germline loops: CDR1 ENHRY, CDR2 SYGVKD.

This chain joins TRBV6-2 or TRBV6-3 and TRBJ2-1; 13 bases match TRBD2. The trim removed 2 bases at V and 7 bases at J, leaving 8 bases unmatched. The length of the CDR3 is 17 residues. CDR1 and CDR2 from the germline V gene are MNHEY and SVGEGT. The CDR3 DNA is TGTGCCAGCAGTTACGGAAGGACTAGCGGGAGTAATAATGAGCAGTTCTTC. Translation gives CASSYGRTSGSNNEQFF.

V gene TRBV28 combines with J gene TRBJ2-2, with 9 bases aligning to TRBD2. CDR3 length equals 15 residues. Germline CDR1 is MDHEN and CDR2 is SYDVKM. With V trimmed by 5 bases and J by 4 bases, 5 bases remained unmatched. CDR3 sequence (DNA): TGTGCCAGCAGTGGGGGACTAGCAGGCACCGGGGAGCTGTTTTTT. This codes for CASSGGLAGTGELFF.

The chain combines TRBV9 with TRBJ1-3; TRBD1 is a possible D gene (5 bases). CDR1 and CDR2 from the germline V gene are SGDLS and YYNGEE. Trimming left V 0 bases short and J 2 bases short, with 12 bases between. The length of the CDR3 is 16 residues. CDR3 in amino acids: CASSVGLPGTGNTIYF. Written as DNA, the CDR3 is TGTGCCAGCAGCGTAGGTCTTCCAGGGACTGGAAACACCATATATTTT.

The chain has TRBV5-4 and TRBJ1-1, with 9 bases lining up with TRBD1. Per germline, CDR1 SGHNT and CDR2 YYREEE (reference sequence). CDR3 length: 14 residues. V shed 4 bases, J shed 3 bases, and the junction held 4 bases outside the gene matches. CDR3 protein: CASSTRTGDTEAFF. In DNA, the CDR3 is TGTGCCAGCAGCACTAGGACAGGGGACACTGAAGCTTTCTTT.

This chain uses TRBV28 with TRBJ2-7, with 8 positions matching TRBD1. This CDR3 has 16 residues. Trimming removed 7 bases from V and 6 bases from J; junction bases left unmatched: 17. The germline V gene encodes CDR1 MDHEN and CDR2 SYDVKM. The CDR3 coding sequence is TGTGCCAGCAAACCTGGATCCTGGACAGGGATAGGCGAGCAGTACTTC. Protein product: CASKPGSWTGIGEQYF.

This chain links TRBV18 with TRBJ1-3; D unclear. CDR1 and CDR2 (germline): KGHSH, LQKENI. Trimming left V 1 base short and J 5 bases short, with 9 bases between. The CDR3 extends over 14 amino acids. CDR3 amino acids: CASSPHPSRNTIYF. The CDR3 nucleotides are TGTGCCAGCTCACCACACCCGAGTCGAAACACCATATATTTT.